This note documents a single T cell receptor (beta chain) sequence. What it binds is not known. The source of the sample is a study of blood T cells in healthy people across ages. Through a sample-barcoded 5' primer and a J-beta primer mix, a second PCR was run for 7 to 11 cycles. All samples yielded 2.5 million or more CDR3-containing paired-end reads. TCRdb redid the calling of the 5' RACE reads with MiXCR, one entry per CDR3 protein. The data hold about 540,000 distinct CDR3 sequences, with about 25% observed a single time. CDR3 length: 15 amino acids. Germline loops: CDR1 LGHDT, CDR2 YNNKEL (reference sequence). Trimming stripped 4 bases from V and 0 bases from J, with 12 bases between. Isolating PBMCs gave at least 6 million of these cells per sample. General study findings and limits: Per-million-T-cell TCR beta diversity fell roughly linearly with age.

This same sample was also taken into another study, of T cells of mothers and their children. This second study says: Extraction yielded RNA that went, in full, into cDNA synthesis at around 1.6 ug per 15 ul.

The chain has TRBV3-1 and TRBJ2-5, with TRBD2 as a possible D gene (6 bases). This sequence was found in a boy aged 5-17 years in good health. The specimen sequenced was blood. The DNA for the CDR3 is TGTGCCAGCAGCCCCCGGGGGACTTACCAAGAGACCCAGTACTTC. This encodes CASSPRGTYQETQYF.